The source of this TCR beta chain is a study of blood T cell repertoires in COVID-19. The germline V and J ends were trimmed by 7 bases and 3 bases, with 12 bases remaining between them. This CDR3 spans 13 amino acids. CDR1 and CDR2 (germline): MDHEN, SYDVKM. Authors' data handling: From reference gene primer amplification, estimates of nucleated cell counts were derived. The table came from immunoSEQ multiplex PCR; TCRdb's copy has only in-frame clones and leaves some out. V and J calls and clone size follow that table, whereas D and trimming were derived from the DNA. The data contain 58,000 or so clones, approximately 90% of them singletons.

The source material was peripheral blood. This receptor was identified in a woman aged 65 to 85 with active COVID-19. The chain employs TRBV28 and TRBJ1-1, with no clear D. CDR3 DNA sequence: TGTGCCAGCACTTTCCTAGGCGACACTGAAGCTTTCTTT. It codes for CASTFLGDTEAFF.